The 24 T cell receptor beta chains reported below all come from one sample, sequenced in a study of blood T cells in healthy people across ages. Primers used in a second PCR of about 6 to 11 cycles were a sample-barcoded 5' primer and a J-beta primer mix. Using its own MiXCR run on the 5' RACE reads, TCRdb lists one record per CDR3 protein. The table shows just over 1 million distinct CDR3 sequences, with around 45% occurring only once. Sequenced input: blood. The receptors were gathered from a woman aged 55-75 years in good health.

This chain connects TRBV7-9 to TRBJ2-1, with D perhaps assigned TRBD1 or TRBD2 (5 bases each). The CDR3 length is 15 residues. Trimming took 5 bases from V and 2 from J, leaving 13 bases between them. Germline V gene lookup returns CDR1 SEHNR and CDR2 FQNEAQ (reference sequence). The CDR3 nucleotides are TGTGCCAGCAGCGTAGGGACCCCTACCTACAATGAGCAGTTCTTC. It codes for CASSVGTPTYNEQFF. Looking up the rest from reference TRBV7-9 and TRBJ2-1 gives the full variable domain: DTGVSQNPRHKITKRGQNVTFRCDPISEHNRLYWYRQTLGQGPEFLTYFQNEAQLEKSRLLSDRFSAERPKGSFSTLEIQRTEQGDSAMYLCASSVGTPTYNEQFFGPGTRLTVL.

This clonotype was seen a few times. This chain joins TRBV7-2 and TRBJ2-3, with D perhaps assigned TRBD1 or TRBD2 (5 bases each). This CDR3 is 15 amino acids long. V was pared by 5 bases and J by 0 bases, with 12 bases between. From germline, CDR1 is SGHTA and CDR2 FQGNSA. The chain's CDR3 is CASSPLGDSTDTQYF. CDR3 sequence (DNA): TGTGCCAGCAGCCCCCTGGGGGATAGCACAGATACGCAGTATTTT.

This clonotype came up a few times. CDR3 coding DNA: TGTGCCAGCAGTTATACAGGGGGCGACCAAGAGACCCAGTACTTC. This gives the protein CASSYTGGDQETQYF. This sequence joins TRBV6-5 and TRBJ2-5; the match to TRBD1 covers 9 bases. The CDR3 has 15 residues. CDR1 MNHEY and CDR2 SVGAGI come from the germline V gene. The J segment lost 0 bases and the V segment lost 3 bases, leaving 2 bases of the junction unmatched.

The V and J genes are TRBV18 and TRBJ1-6; TRBD1 matches 8 bases. Per the germline V gene, CDR1 is KGHSH and CDR2 is LQKENI. The CDR3 extends over 15 amino acids. V trimming: 3 bases; J trimming: 10 bases; junction bases outside the gene matches: 8. The CDR3 DNA is TGTGCCAGCTCACCTATCCGGGACAGGAGCTCACCCCTCCACTTT. Encoded protein: CASSPIRDRSSPLHF. The full variable domain, rest sourced from reference TRBV18 and TRBJ1-6, is NAGVMQNPRHLVRRRGQEARLRCSPMKGHSHVYWYRQLPEEGLKFMVYLQKENIIDESGMPKERFSAEFPKEGPSILRIQQVVRGDSAAYFCASSPIRDRSSPLHFGNGTRLTVT.

This clonotype came up a few times. The V and J genes are TRBV11-2 and TRBJ2-1; 8 bases are shared with TRBD1. The CDR3 covers 18 residues. Looked up from germline, CDR1 is SGHAT and CDR2 is FQNNGV. The V segment lost 1 base and the J segment 2 bases; nucleotides outside the gene matches: 10. Here the CDR3 reads CASSLVSPGTGPYNEQFF. CDR3 coding DNA: TGTGCCAGCAGCTTAGTGTCTCCAGGGACAGGCCCCTACAATGAGCAGTTCTTC.

The V gene is TRBV11-3, the J gene TRBJ2-1; TRBD1 matches at 9 bases. Germline V gene sequence: CDR1 SGHNT, CDR2 YENEEA. CDR3 size: 14 residues. V dropped 5 bases and J dropped 9; count of bases not matched to a gene: 8. CDR3 in amino acids: CASSVGDRVGEQFF. CDR3 in DNA: TGTGCCAGCAGCGTTGGGGACAGGGTTGGTGAGCAGTTCTTC.

The chain recombines TRBV5-5 with TRBJ1-2; a possible D gene is TRBD1 (6 bases). Deletions cut 2 bases from V and 2 bases from J, with 10 bases between. The germline V gene has CDR1 SGHKS and CDR2 YYEKEE (reference sequence). The CDR3 sequence is 14 residues long. In DNA form, the CDR3 reads TGTGCCAGCAGCTTTGACAGGTCAAACTATGGCTACACCTTC. Translation: CASSFDRSNYGYTF. The full variable domain, with the rest looked up from reference TRBV5-5 and TRBJ1-2, is DAGVTQSPTHLIKTRGQQVTLRCSPISGHKSVSWYQQVLGQGPQFIFQYYEKEERGRGNFPDRFSARQFPNYSSELNVNALLLGDSALYLCASSFDRSNYGYTFGSGTRLTVV.

The CDR3 region has the DNA TGTGCCAGCAGTTTTAGGTCGGAGACCCAGTACTTC. Its translation: CASSFRSETQYF. This sequence joins TRBV12-3 or TRBV12-4 and TRBJ2-4; D not certain. The J call may be incorrect, as the DNA end agrees better with TRBJ2-5. This CDR3 has 12 residues.

The chain recombines TRBV4-1 with TRBJ2-3; 7 nucleotides agree with TRBD2. There are 16 residues in the CDR3. V lost 5 bases to trimming and J lost 4 bases; unmatched junction nucleotides: 12. Per germline, CDR1 MGHRA and CDR2 YSYEKL. The CDR3 here is CASSEASGRAPDTQYF. Written as DNA, the CDR3 is TGCGCCAGCAGCGAGGCGAGTGGGAGGGCCCCAGATACGCAGTATTTT.

This clonotype came up many times. This CDR3 reads CASSVNEANIQYF. The DNA for the CDR3 is TGTGCCAGCAGCGTAAATGAGGCTAACATTCAGTACTTC. This chain links TRBV7-2 with TRBJ2-4; no definite D call. Trimming shortened V by 5 bases and J by 7 bases, and 12 bases separated the two germline ends. There are 13 residues in the CDR3. CDR1 is SGHTA, CDR2 FQGNSA, per germline.

This chain uses TRBV12-3 or TRBV12-4 with TRBJ1-2; D unresolved. The CDR3 has 16 residues. The V and J ends lost 4 bases and 2 bases respectively, with 17 bases between them. CDR3 sequence (DNA): TGTGCCAGCAGTTCCCCTAAGCAACCACTCAACTATGGCTACACCTTC. The encoded protein is CASSSPKQPLNYGYTF.

The chain carries TRBV6-5 and TRBJ1-1; D perhaps matches TRBD1 (6 bases). This CDR3 is 13 amino acids long. V was cut by 5 bases and J by 7 bases, with 14 bases left in between. Germline V CDR1 and CDR2: MNHEY, SVGAGI. CDR3 amino acids: CASSQGQKGEAFF. DNA of the CDR3: TGTGCCAGCAGTCAGGGACAAAAGGGTGAAGCTTTCTTT.

V and J are TRBV2 and TRBJ2-1; D assignment may be TRBD1 or TRBD2 (5 bases each). The length of the CDR3 is 15 residues. V was cut by 4 bases and J by 2 bases, with 12 bases left in between. Looked up from germline, CDR1 is SNHLY and CDR2 is FYNNEI. CDR3 bases: TGTGCCAGCAGTGTTATAACGGGGCCCTACAATGAGCAGTTCTTC. It is translated as CASSVITGPYNEQFF.

The table lists this clonotype with a few counts. The chain combines TRBV12-3 or TRBV12-4 with TRBJ2-3; no reliable D call. The CDR3 is 15 amino acids. V shed 5 bases and J shed 0 bases, with 12 bases lying between them. CDR3 region: CASSKRALSTDTQYF. DNA for the CDR3: TGTGCCAGCAGTAAACGGGCTCTTAGCACAGATACGCAGTATTTT.

This clonotype was counted at least ten times. V gene TRBV9 combines with J gene TRBJ2-5, with 7 bases identical to TRBD2. V shed 4 bases, J shed 5 bases, and the junction held 8 bases outside the gene matches. CDR3 length: 14 amino acids. CDR1 is SGDLS, CDR2 YYNGEE, per germline. CDR3 sequence: CASSPRGGSETQYF. For the CDR3, the DNA is TGTGCCAGCAGCCCTAGGGGCGGGAGTGAGACCCAGTACTTC.

This chain links TRBV6-6 with TRBJ2-3; D not certain. The CDR3 is made up of 15 amino acids. Per germline, CDR1 MNHNY and CDR2 SVGAGI (reference sequence). The V and J ends lost 7 bases and 6 bases respectively, with 20 bases between them. CDR3 sequence (DNA): TGTGCCAGCACACCGGCTCGACCGGGCTACGATACGCAGTATTTT. It yields the protein CASTPARPGYDTQYF.

The rearrangement links TRBV27 to TRBJ2-1; 12 nucleotides align to TRBD2. The CDR3 has 16 residues. Per germline, CDR1 MNHEY and CDR2 SMNVEV (reference sequence). V gave up 5 bases and J gave up 6 bases; unmatched junction bases: 8. The CDR3 spells CASSPHRLAGVNEQFF. CDR3 nucleotide sequence: TGTGCCAGCAGTCCGCACCGACTAGCGGGAGTCAATGAGCAGTTCTTC.

This rearrangement joins TRBV12-3 or TRBV12-4 to TRBJ1-5, with D possibly being TRBD1 (5 bases). The V and J ends lost 5 bases and 3 bases respectively, with 8 bases between them. The CDR3 loop spans 13 amino acids. CDR3 nucleotide sequence: TGTGCCAGCAGTGACAGTCCCAATCAGCCCCAGCATTTT. It codes for CASSDSPNQPQHF.

This clonotype was found a few times. The gene calls are TRBV4-1 and TRBJ2-7; D remains ambiguous. The length of the CDR3 is 14 residues. Trimming removed 2 bases from V and 0 bases from J, with 8 bases in between. Per the germline V gene, CDR1 is MGHRA and CDR2 is YSYEKL. CDR3 in DNA: TGCGCCAGCAGCCAACTCAGGAGCTCCTACGAGCAGTACTTC. Residues: CASSQLRSSYEQYF.

The chain has TRBV13 and TRBJ2-3, with TRBD1 matching 7 bases. Germline V CDR1 and CDR2: PRHDT, FYEKMQ (reference sequence). The CDR3 extends over 15 amino acids. V gave up 5 bases and J gave up 0 bases; unmatched junction bases: 5. CDR3 bases: TGTGCCAGCAGCCCATGGGACAGTAGCACAGATACGCAGTATTTT. It encodes CASSPWDSSTDTQYF.

The chain employs TRBV12-3 or TRBV12-4 and TRBJ1-5, with D perhaps TRBD1 (6 bases). Trimming removed 6 bases at V and 6 bases at J, with 18 bases between. There are 15 residues in the CDR3. This CDR3 is CASRGEGGGTQPQHF. The CDR3 region has the DNA TGTGCCAGCAGGGGGGAGGGAGGGGGTACTCAGCCCCAGCATTTT.

CDR3 nucleotide sequence: TGTGCCAGCAGCCATGATTTCCGGGACAAAGCCTACGAGCAGTACTTC. It codes for CASSHDFRDKAYEQYF. The V and J genes are TRBV4-2 and TRBJ2-4; tentative D call: TRBD1 (6 bases). With the DNA end fitting TRBJ2-7 better, the J assignment may be wrong. Germline V gives CDR1 LGHNA, CDR2 YNFKEQ. This CDR3 has 16 residues.

The J gene is TRBJ2-5, the V gene TRBV7-8; TRBD2 matches at 13 bases. The assigned J gene may be wrong: the sequence end matches TRBJ2-7 better. The CDR3 covers 17 residues. Germline assignment: CDR1 SGHVS and CDR2 FQNEAQ. The CDR3 bases are TGTGCCAGCAACCCCAGGAGACTAGCGGGAGGTCCCTACGAGCAGTACTTC. It translates to CASNPRRLAGGPYEQYF.

The V and J genes are TRBV5-1 and TRBJ2-7; 7 bases fit TRBD1. After removal of 0 bases from V and 5 bases from J, the junction contained 5 bases not matched to a gene. The germline CDR1 and CDR2 sequences are SGHRS and YFSETQ. This CDR3 is 14 amino acids long. CDR3 protein: CASSLGQGLNEQYF. In DNA, the CDR3 is TGCGCCAGCAGCTTGGGACAGGGTTTGAACGAGCAGTACTTC.